This T cell receptor beta chain is from a study of radiation and T cells in renal cell carcinoma (TCRdb year 2020). In the study overall: Samples came from a clinical trial, in which primary renal cell carcinomas received 15 Gy stereotactic body radiation therapy followed by nephrectomy 4 weeks later. TCR beta sequencing covered some 55 samples in total, comprising around 25 tumors and roughly 27 peripheral blood samples. Across all 50 or so samples, several million unique CDR3 nucleotide sequences encoding around 2.8 million unique CDR3 amino acid sequences were identified. General conclusions and limits of the study: Dynamics of the blood repertoire were not tracked past 4 weeks after treatment. Top tumor clonotypes rose in blood from baseline to 2 weeks post-radiation, then contracted by 4 weeks, suggesting transient expansion of tumor-resident clones. Effects of radiation dose or scheduling on the TCR repertoire could not be addressed with the single-armed trial design. Because no pretreatment tumor biopsies were available, whether clonotypes were present in the tumor at baseline could not be determined.

Points on this clone: Its antigen specificity is not known. Per-nucleotide qualities are absent, and no much larger clonotype sits a single base away.

TCR beta libraries were generated from genomic DNA with the immunoSEQ kit, following the manufacturer's recommendations. For library preparation, a first multiplex PCR was performed with proprietary primers, followed by a second PCR in which unique barcodes were added, and bead cleanups were performed after each round. A kit-provided positive control reaction and a negative control reaction were included in every sample batch. The final libraries were assessed on an Agilent 4200 TapeStation D1000 ScreenTape, pooled by volume, and quantified by qPCR. Sequencing ran on an Illumina NextSeq500 with a MidOutput 150-cycle cartridge, using 156 Read1 and 15 Index1 cycles with kit custom primers. The pooled library was loaded at 1.0 pM, and 20% PhiX control was spiked in. As for the original processing: Vendor-processed data were analyzed in R, and a clonotype was defined as all T cells sharing the same CDR3 nucleotide sequence. For clone abundance analyses, frequencies were normalized to the 10,000 most abundant clones in each sample. Public T cell clones, averaging fewer than five per sample, were removed before analysis. Tumor-enriched clonotypes and baseline blood-enriched clonotypes were defined as those with an abundance difference of at least 32-fold between compartments. A beta-binomial differential abundance model was used to identify clonotypes that were expanded or contracted between blood time points. The Baroni-Urbani and Buser coefficient was used to measure tumor-blood repertoire similarity, and groups were compared with two-tailed Wilcoxon tests in R. TCRdb mirrors the immuneACCESS table, restricted to in-frame sequences. Some clones are absent from its copies; in checked studies, under half trace to an unresolved V gene, and the reason for the others is unknown. V and J calls and clone size are those listed in that table; D and trimming were worked out from the DNA. For this sample the table gives about 140,000 clones, of which roughly 83% were detected only once. The top ten hold roughly 23% of the sample.

V loses 7 bases, J loses 1 base, and the germline ends lie 8 bases apart. The CDR3, cysteine through phenylalanine, is 12 amino acids long. This entry keeps only the CDR3 DNA: 36 bases, framed from base 1. The germline V gene sets CDR1 to SGDLS and CDR2 to YYNGEE. Taken with the paper, the label for time point translates to: baseline pretreatment blood. Sample treatment or condition, as interpreted from the label and publication: 15 Gy SBRT to primary tumor, nephrectomy 4 weeks later. To follow tumor-enriched clonotypes, serial peripheral blood was collected from radiation-treated patients at baseline and at 2 weeks and 4 weeks after SBRT. Every patient had renal cell carcinoma of clear cell pathology. Genomic DNA for TCR sequencing was prepared using the QIAamp DNA Blood Mini Kit (Qiagen). Samples were included in the analyses only if all quality control checks were passed.

The specimen was blood, collected from a patient whose treatment included radiotherapy and nephrectomy. The rearrangement combines TRBV9 with TRBJ1-2; a tentative D call is TRBD1 (6 bases match). This receptor was obtained from a woman between 45 and 60 years old with renal cell carcinoma. The DNA reads TGTGCCAGCCACAGGGTTAACTATGGCTACACCTTC. This translates into CASHRVNYGYTF.